This record covers a single T cell receptor (beta chain). This clonotype was counted a single time. The antigen this receptor binds is unknown. Qualities for individual bases were not recorded, and no much larger clone is one base off. Evidence from one read is weak. In the germline V gene (reference sequence), CDR1 corresponds to LNHNV and CDR2 to YYDKDF. Relative to germline, V is 0 bases shorter and J is 5 bases shorter, with 11 bases between their ends. Including the terminal cysteine and phenylalanine, the CDR3 comprises 15 residues. The CDR3 DNA has 45 bases and is translated from base 1. This record comes from a study of CDR3 diversity in severe acne (dated by TCRdb to the late 2010s). Libraries were built with PCR. Sequencing instrument: Illumina HiSeq 2000. The public reads were reprocessed in TCRdb via fastp at Q25 and MiXCR, keeping in-frame beta chains. Under each unique CDR3 protein, matching rows form one entry showing the most common genes and DNA. The sample records 90,000 or so distinct CDR3 sequences, 48% of which are singletons. The top ten clonotypes cover over 9% of the sample.

The sequence derives from a male donor in good health, serving as a control. The specimen sequenced was blood. The chain uses TRBV15 and TRBJ1-3; no D gene call is confident. The bases read TGTGCCACCAGCAGAGATGGATCGGATCGAAACACCATATATTTT. Protein translation: CATSRDGSDRNTIYF.